These 32 T cell receptor beta chains came from one sample sequenced in a study of T cell repertoires in cytomegalovirus infection. TCRdb reprocessed the reads with MiXCR, giving one entry per CDR3 protein. The table includes around 800,000 distinct CDR3 sequences, about 30% detected once. These TCRs' antigens remain unknown. The input for sequencing was cultured CD8+ T cells from PBMCs, taken from culture after CMV antigen stimulation. The receptor source for this set is a human donor in good health (CMV status not recorded). Some clones in this sample may be carry-over from other donors' samples.

This chain uses TRBV7-9 with TRBJ1-2, with 11 bases lining up with TRBD1. The V segment lost 5 bases and the J segment 2 bases; nucleotides outside the gene matches: 7. CDR1 SEHNR and CDR2 FQNEAQ come from the germline V gene (reference sequence). This CDR3 contains 16 residues. The CDR3 spells CASSEKGTGGNYGYTF. The DNA for the CDR3 is TGTGCCAGCAGCGAAAAAGGGACAGGGGGGAACTATGGCTACACCTTC.

The CDR3 sequence: CASSGTGRGTEAFF. The CDR3 coding sequence is TGCGCCAGCAGCGGGACAGGGAGAGGCACTGAAGCTTTCTTT. This chain uses TRBV5-1 with TRBJ1-1; 9 nucleotides match TRBD1. With 4 bases clipped from V and 4 bases from J, the junction kept 5 bases outside the gene matches. The germline CDR1 and CDR2 sequences are SGHRS and YFSETQ. The CDR3 runs 14 residues.

Regarding this clonotype: A read error may account for a junction end that differs from germline. The chain employs TRBV4-1 and TRBJ2-5, with D unresolved. CDR1 MGHRA and CDR2 YSYEKL come from the germline V gene. CDR3 length equals 15 residues. The CDR3 region is CANSQIPPRLETQYF. The DNA for the CDR3 is TGCGCCAACAGCCAAATCCCCCCACGGTTAGAGACCCAGTACTTC.

This clonotype came up a few times. The rearrangement joins TRBV4-1 to TRBJ1-2, with TRBD1 as a possible D gene (5 bases). The germline gives CDR1 MGHRA, CDR2 YSYEKL. Trimming shortened V by 4 bases and J by 3 bases, and 12 bases separated the two germline ends. This CDR3 comprises 14 residues. Here the CDR3 DNA reads TGCGCCAGCAGCCCCGTGGGGGACTACTATGGCTACACCTTC. Translation gives CASSPVGDYYGYTF.

The rearrangement links TRBV28 to TRBJ2-2, with 7 bases identical to TRBD1. This CDR3 has 17 residues. J lost 3 bases, V lost 4 bases, and 11 bases had no gene match. Germline CDR1 reads MDHEN; CDR2 reads SYDVKM. The CDR3 coding sequence is TGTGCCAGCAGTTCAATAGCGACAGGGAATTACACCGGGGAGCTGTTTTTT. Protein sequence: CASSSIATGNYTGELFF.

This clonotype was found a few times. The CDR3 nucleotides read TGTGCCAGCAGCTTAGCCGGGCACAATAATTCACCCCTCCACTTT. Amino acids: CASSLAGHNNSPLHF. The chain links TRBV11-2 to TRBJ1-6, with D uncertain. Germline V gene data show CDR1 as SGHAT and CDR2 as FQNNGV. The CDR3 length is 15 residues. Trimming shortened V by 1 base and J by 5 bases, and 9 bases separated the two germline ends.

This clonotype came up many times. The rearrangement links TRBV6-5 to TRBJ1-3; the D is unclear. This CDR3 region has 14 residues. Trimming removed 2 bases at V and 3 bases at J, with 8 bases between. Looked up from germline, CDR1 is MNHEY and CDR2 is SVGAGI. CDR3 DNA: TGTGCCAGCAGTTACGGCGGGGTTGGAAACACCATATATTTT. Protein sequence: CASSYGGVGNTIYF.

J is TRBJ1-6 and V is TRBV5-5; no clear D gene. V was shortened by 1 base and J by 0 bases, with 11 bases between the two germline ends. Looked up from germline, CDR1 is SGHKS and CDR2 is YYEKEE (reference sequence). CDR3 size: 17 residues. CDR3 nucleotide sequence: TGTGCCAGCAGCTTGCTGGAAAGGAGCTCCTATAATTCACCCCTCCACTTT. Translating gives CASSLLERSSYNSPLHF.

This clonotype has just a few counts. The genes are TRBV24-1 and TRBJ1-5; D may be TRBD1 (5 bases). V gave up 3 bases and J gave up 5 bases, with 10 bases separating them. The CDR3 is made up of 14 amino acids. Looked up from germline, CDR1 is KGHDR and CDR2 is SFDVKD. DNA of the CDR3: TGTGCCACCAGTGATCGGGGGTATTATCAGCCCCAGCATTTT. It is translated as CATSDRGYYQPQHF.

The chain carries TRBV4-1 and TRBJ1-6, with a possible D match to TRBD1 (5 bases). CDR3 length: 15 residues. The germline V gene encodes CDR1 MGHRA and CDR2 YSYEKL. With 3 bases removed from V and 13 bases from J, the gap between germline ends came to 19 bases. CDR3 in amino acids: CASSQSTGAVPPLHF. The CDR3 region has the DNA TGCGCCAGCAGCCAGAGCACAGGTGCCGTTCCGCCCCTCCACTTT.

This clonotype was picked up a small number of times. The V and J genes are TRBV12-5 and TRBJ2-5, with TRBD2 identical over 7 bases. With 5 bases clipped from V and 5 bases from J, the junction kept 8 bases outside the gene matches. There are 14 residues in the CDR3. Germline V gene sequence: CDR1 LGHNT, CDR2 FRNRAP. Here the CDR3 DNA reads TGTGCTAGTGGTCATACTAGCGTTGGGGAGACCCAGTACTTC. Translation gives CASGHTSVGETQYF.

Concerning this clonotype itself: A read error may explain this, as a much larger clone is one base away. The chain carries TRBV7-4 and TRBJ2-3, with TRBD2 as a possible D gene (5 bases). The CDR3 loop spans 14 amino acids. CDR1 is SGHVT, CDR2 SQSDAQ, per germline. V dropped 1 base and J dropped 4 bases, with 9 bases sitting between them. CDR3 sequence reads: CASSLEGGSDTQYF. The CDR3 nucleotides are TGTGCCAGCAGCTTAGAGGGCGGGTCAGATACGCAGTATTTT.

The chain links TRBV10-3 to TRBJ2-2; D may be TRBD1 (5 bases). Per the germline V gene, CDR1 is ENHRY and CDR2 is SYGVKD. V lost 11 bases, J lost 7 bases, and 14 bases lay in between. This CDR3 is built from 12 residues. The CDR3 is CAGVGELGELFF. CDR3 DNA sequence: TGTGCCGGTGTAGGGGAACTCGGGGAGCTGTTTTTT.

This clonotype appeared a few times. The rearrangement uses TRBV10-3 and TRBJ2-5; no definite D call. Germline lookup yields CDR1 ENHRY and CDR2 SYGVKD. The CDR3 totals 12 residues. The V end lost 7 bases, the J end lost 1 base, and 7 bases lay between the germline ends. The chain's CDR3 is CAIKGVQETQYF. CDR3 sequence (DNA): TGTGCCATCAAGGGTGTCCAAGAGACCCAGTACTTC.

The chain employs TRBV7-9 and TRBJ1-6, with a tentative D call TRBD1 (5 bases). This CDR3 has 15 amino acids. Germline CDR1 SEHNR, CDR2 FQNEAQ (reference sequence). Trimming took 7 bases from V and 9 from J, leaving 19 bases between them. The CDR3 region is CASNPLAGSGSPLHF. The CDR3 coding sequence is TGTGCCAGCAACCCCTTGGCAGGGAGCGGTTCACCCCTCCACTTT.

This clonotype was recorded a few times. The V and J genes are TRBV2 and TRBJ2-6; D gene uncertain. The ends were cut back, 7 bases at V and 4 bases at J, with 17 bases in the middle. This CDR3 spans 16 amino acids. In germline, CDR1 is SNHLY, CDR2 FYNNEI. The CDR3 coding sequence is TGTGCCAGCATTATCCGTGGACGAGAAGGGGCCAACGTCCTGACTTTC. It is translated as CASIIRGREGANVLTF.

This sequence joins TRBV29-1 and TRBJ2-5; D uncertain. The ends were cut back, 0 bases at V and 1 base at J, with 18 bases in the middle. The CDR3 is made up of 17 amino acids. The germline gives CDR1 SQVTM, CDR2 ANQGSEA. The CDR3 nucleotides are TGCAGCGTTGAAGATTCGCGGACCCGTAAAACCCAAGAGACCCAGTACTTC. The encoded protein is CSVEDSRTRKTQETQYF.

The V and J genes are TRBV11-2 and TRBJ2-7, with TRBD1 as a possible D gene (6 bases). V dropped 1 base and J dropped 7 bases, with 17 bases sitting between them. Germline values: CDR1 SGHAT, CDR2 FQNNGV. CDR3 length: 15 residues. The CDR3 spells CASSLAPQGTGEQYV. CDR3 bases: TGTGCCAGCAGCTTAGCTCCACAGGGTACTGGAGAGCAGTACGTC.

This rearrangement joins TRBV18 to TRBJ2-5, with D unresolved. Between the trimmed V and J ends, which lost 2 bases and 0 bases, there was a span of 4 bases. The CDR3 has 13 residues. The germline V gene encodes CDR1 KGHSH and CDR2 LQKENI. In nucleotides, the CDR3 is TGTGCCAGCTCACCAAAACACCAAGAGACCCAGTACTTC. Translation: CASSPKHQETQYF.

The J gene is TRBJ2-1, the V gene TRBV9; TRBD2 matches at 12 bases. Losses at the gene ends were 5 bases for V and 8 bases for J; bases not matched to a gene: 8. The CDR3 extends over 15 amino acids. CDR1 and CDR2 (germline): SGDLS, YYNGEE. The CDR3 coding sequence is TGTGCCAGCAGATCTAGCGGGGGGGCTCGGTATGAGCAGTTCTTC. It codes for CASRSSGGARYEQFF. The full variable domain, rest sourced from reference TRBV9 and TRBJ2-1, is DSGVTQTPKHLITATGQRVTLRCSPRSGDLSVYWYQQSLDQGLQFLIQYYNGEERAKGNILERFSAQQFPDLHSELNLSSLELGDSALYFCASRSSGGARYEQFFGPGTRLTVL.

The genes are TRBV15 and TRBJ2-3; 10 bases are a match to TRBD1. Per the germline V gene, CDR1 is LNHNV and CDR2 is YYDKDF (reference sequence). The CDR3 runs to 16 residues. V shed 3 bases, J shed 3 bases, and the junction held 6 bases outside the gene matches. Here the CDR3 reads CATSSGQGGTTDTQYF. CDR3 in DNA: TGTGCCACCAGCAGCGGACAGGGGGGAACGACAGATACGCAGTATTTT.

This clonotype has just a few counts. This chain uses TRBV28 with TRBJ1-1; 7 nucleotides agree with TRBD1. V shed 5 bases, J shed 1 base, and the junction held 4 bases outside the gene matches. The CDR3 runs to 14 residues. Germline assignment: CDR1 MDHEN and CDR2 SYDVKM. CDR3 amino acids: CASSMRGPNTEAFF. CDR3 nucleotides: TGTGCCAGCAGTATGAGGGGGCCGAACACTGAAGCTTTCTTT. Drawing the rest from reference TRBV28 and TRBJ1-1, the complete variable domain is DVKVTQSSRYLVKRTGEKVFLECVQDMDHENMFWYRQDPGLGLRLIYFSYDVKMKEKGDIPEGYSVSREKKERFSLILESASTNQTSMYLCASSMRGPNTEAFFGQGTRLTVV.

This clonotype has a handful of counts. The rearrangement joins TRBV6-1 to TRBJ1-4; possibly TRBD1 for D (5 bases). The V gene's germline CDR1 is MNHNS and CDR2 SASEGT. V was pared by 6 bases and J by 0 bases, with 17 bases between. The CDR3 totals 17 residues. The CDR3: CASRGVTEGATNEKLFF. The DNA for the CDR3 is TGTGCCAGCAGGGGGGTTACGGAGGGTGCAACTAATGAAAAACTGTTTTTT.

The genes are TRBV19 and TRBJ1-1; the D is unclear. V was shortened by 5 bases and J by 5 bases, with 15 bases between the two germline ends. CDR3 size: 14 residues. From germline, CDR1 is LNHDA and CDR2 SQIVND (reference sequence). The CDR3, as DNA: TGTGCCAGTAGTCTCACCGGACTTCTAACTGAAGCTTTCTTT. It encodes CASSLTGLLTEAFF.

In this sample, this clonotype turned up a few times. The V and J genes are TRBV7-9 and TRBJ2-7; D is tentatively TRBD1 or TRBD2 (5 bases each). Trimming removed 1 base from V and 5 bases from J, with 12 bases in between. Germline values: CDR1 SEHNR, CDR2 FQNEAQ (reference sequence). The CDR3 extends over 14 amino acids. The CDR3 DNA reads TGTGCCAGCAGCTTAGATCGTGAGGGGCACGAGCAGTACGTC. Translated, it gives CASSLDREGHEQYV.

This clonotype was counted only a few times. The rearrangement joins TRBV7-9 to TRBJ2-3; a weak D match, TRBD1 (6 bases). The CDR3 is 16 residues long. The V end was cut by 1 base, the J end by 2 bases, with 13 bases between. Germline lookup yields CDR1 SEHNR and CDR2 FQNEAQ (reference sequence). The CDR3 loop is CASSLEGQTYTDTQYF. In nucleotides, the CDR3 is TGTGCCAGCAGCTTAGAAGGACAGACCTACACAGATACGCAGTATTTT.

In its sample, this clonotype was seen a few times. V usage is TRBV7-6 and J usage is TRBJ1-1; D perhaps matches TRBD1 (5 bases). This CDR3 region has 14 residues. From germline, CDR1 is SGHVS and CDR2 FNYEAQ. The ends were cut back, 5 bases at V and 0 bases at J, with 10 bases in the middle. CDR3 in DNA: TGTGCCAGCAGCCCAGGGTTCATGAACACTGAAGCTTTCTTT. Translation: CASSPGFMNTEAFF.

This clonotype was seen only a few times. The CDR3 is CASSFARQSQETQYF. The CDR3 bases are TGTGCCAGCAGCTTTGCGAGGCAGTCCCAAGAGACCCAGTACTTC. The J gene is TRBJ2-5, the V gene TRBV7-9; D call uncertain. Deletions cut 3 bases from V and 1 base from J, with 12 bases between. This CDR3 is built from 15 residues. Germline CDR1 SEHNR, CDR2 FQNEAQ (reference sequence).

This clonotype was found a few times. CDR3 in DNA: TGTGCCAGCATCCCTAGCAGGGGGCGGGCATACAATGAGCAGTTCTTC. Translating it yields CASIPSRGRAYNEQFF. This chain uses TRBV28 with TRBJ2-1; 8 positions match TRBD1. V lost 7 bases and J lost 4; bases outside the gene matches: 12. CDR1 MDHEN and CDR2 SYDVKM come from the germline V gene. This CDR3 is 16 amino acids long.

Points on this clonotype: A read error may produce the germline difference seen at one junction end. This rearrangement joins TRBV15 to TRBJ2-5; 8 bases agree with TRBD2. The CDR3 extends over 15 amino acids. From germline, CDR1 is LNHNV and CDR2 YYDKDF (reference sequence). Here the CDR3 reads CATSREGLVGESQYF. The CDR3, as DNA: TGTGCCACCAGCAGAGAGGGACTAGTGGGAGAGAGCCAGTACTTC.

This rearrangement joins TRBV12-3 or TRBV12-4 to TRBJ2-2; tentatively, D is TRBD2 (6 bases). V was cut by 10 bases and J by 4 bases, with 19 bases left in between. The CDR3 covers 15 residues. CDR3 region: CANRWGSGGTGELFF. In DNA, the CDR3 is TGTGCCAATAGATGGGGTAGCGGTGGCACCGGGGAGCTGTTTTTT.

V gene TRBV5-6 combines with J gene TRBJ2-7; 7 nucleotides line up with TRBD1. Germline V gives CDR1 SGHDT, CDR2 YYEEEE. V lost 0 bases and J lost 4; bases outside the gene matches: 7. The CDR3 consists of 15 residues. The CDR3 region is CASSLDRGVPYEQYV. CDR3 DNA sequence: TGTGCCAGCAGCTTGGACAGGGGAGTCCCGTACGAGCAGTACGTC.